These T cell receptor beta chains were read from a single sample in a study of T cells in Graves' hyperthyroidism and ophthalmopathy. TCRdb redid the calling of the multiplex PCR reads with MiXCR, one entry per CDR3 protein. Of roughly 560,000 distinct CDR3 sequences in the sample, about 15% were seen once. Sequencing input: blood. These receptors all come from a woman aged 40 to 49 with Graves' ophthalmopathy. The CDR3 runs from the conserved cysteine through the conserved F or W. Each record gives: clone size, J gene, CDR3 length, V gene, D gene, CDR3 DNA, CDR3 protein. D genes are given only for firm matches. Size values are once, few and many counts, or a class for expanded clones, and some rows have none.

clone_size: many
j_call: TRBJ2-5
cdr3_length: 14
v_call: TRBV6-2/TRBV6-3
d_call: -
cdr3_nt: TGTGCCAGCAGTTACTCCCCTGGGGGAGAGACCCAGTACTTC
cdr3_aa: CASSYSPGGETQYF

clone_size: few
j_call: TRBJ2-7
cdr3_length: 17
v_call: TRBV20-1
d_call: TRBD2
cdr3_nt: TGCAGTAAAAATAGAGATGGGGGGACTAGCGGGAGCTACGAGCAGTACTTC
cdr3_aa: CSKNRDGGTSGSYEQYF

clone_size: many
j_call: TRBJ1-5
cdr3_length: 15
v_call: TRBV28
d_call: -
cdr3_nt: TGTGCCAGCACCACCGGGGGGGGACACAATCAGCCCCAGCATTTT
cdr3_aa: CASTTGGGHNQPQHF

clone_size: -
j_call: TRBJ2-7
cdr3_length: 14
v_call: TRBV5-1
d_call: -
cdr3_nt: TGCGCCAGCAGCTCGGACATAGGGTCCTACGAGCAGTACTTC
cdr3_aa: CASSSDIGSYEQYF

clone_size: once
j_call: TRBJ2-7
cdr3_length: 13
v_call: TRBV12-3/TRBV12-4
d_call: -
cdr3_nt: TGTGCCAGCAGTTTAGTCGAGGTGCACGAGCAGTACTTC
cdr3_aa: CASSLVEVHEQYF

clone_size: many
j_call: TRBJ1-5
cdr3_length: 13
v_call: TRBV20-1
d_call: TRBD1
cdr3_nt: TGCAGTGCTAGGATGACAGGGAATCAGCCCCAGCATTTT
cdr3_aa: CSARMTGNQPQHF

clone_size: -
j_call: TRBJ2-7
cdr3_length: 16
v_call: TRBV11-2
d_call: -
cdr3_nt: TGTGCCAGCAGCTTATACTCCCCCGGGGGAGTCTACGAGCAGTACTTC
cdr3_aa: CASSLYSPGGVYEQYF

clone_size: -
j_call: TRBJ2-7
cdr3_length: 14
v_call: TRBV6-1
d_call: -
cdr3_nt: TGTGCCAGCAGTGCACCCCCTGAAGGTTCGCCAATGTACTTC
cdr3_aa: CASSAPPEGSPMYF

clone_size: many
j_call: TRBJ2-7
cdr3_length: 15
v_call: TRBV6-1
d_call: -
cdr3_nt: TGTGCCAGCAGTGCATCCCGCGGGGTGTTCTACGAGCAGTACTTC
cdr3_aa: CASSASRGVFYEQYF

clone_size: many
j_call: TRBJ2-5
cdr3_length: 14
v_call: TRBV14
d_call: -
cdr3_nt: TGTGCCAGCAGCCTACTTGACTACCAAGAGACCCAGTACTTC
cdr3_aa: CASSLLDYQETQYF

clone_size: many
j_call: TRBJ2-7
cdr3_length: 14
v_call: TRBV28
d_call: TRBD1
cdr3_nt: TGTGCCAGCAGTATCAACAGGGGTTTCTACGAGCAGTACTTC
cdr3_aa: CASSINRGFYEQYF

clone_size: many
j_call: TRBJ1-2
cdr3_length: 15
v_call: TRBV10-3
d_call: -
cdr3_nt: TGTGCCATCAGTGAGTTGCCGGGAGAGGGCTATGGCTACACCTTC
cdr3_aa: CAISELPGEGYGYTF

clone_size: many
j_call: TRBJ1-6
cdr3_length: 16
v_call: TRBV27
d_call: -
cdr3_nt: TGTGCCAGCAGCGCAATCCGTGACAGAATAGGTTCACCCCTCCACTTT
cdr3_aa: CASSAIRDRIGSPLHF

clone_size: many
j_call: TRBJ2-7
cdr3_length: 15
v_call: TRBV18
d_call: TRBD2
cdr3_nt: TGTGCCAGCTCACCAACTAGCGGGAGGGACTACGAGCAGTACTTC
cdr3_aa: CASSPTSGRDYEQYF

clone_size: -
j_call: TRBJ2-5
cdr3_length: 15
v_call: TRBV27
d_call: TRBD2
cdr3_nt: TGTGCCAGCAGCCTCCGGACTAGCGGGCCGGAGACCCAGTACTTC
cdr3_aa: CASSLRTSGPETQYF

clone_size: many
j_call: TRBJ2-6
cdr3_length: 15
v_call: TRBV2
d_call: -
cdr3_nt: TGTGCCAGCAGTGAAGGAGGTCTTGGGGCCAACGTCCTGACTTTC
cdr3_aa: CASSEGGLGANVLTF

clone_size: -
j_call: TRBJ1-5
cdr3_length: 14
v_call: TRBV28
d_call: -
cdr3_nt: TGTGCCAGCAGGTGGGCTGTCGGCAATCAGCCCCAGCATTTT
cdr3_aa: CASRWAVGNQPQHF

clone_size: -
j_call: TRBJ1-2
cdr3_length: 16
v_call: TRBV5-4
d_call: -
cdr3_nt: TGTGCCAGCAGCTTAGAGGTACTACGAAGCGGCTATGGCTACACCTTC
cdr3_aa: CASSLEVLRSGYGYTF

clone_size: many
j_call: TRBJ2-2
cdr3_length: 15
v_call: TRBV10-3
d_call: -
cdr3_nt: TGTGCCATCAAGTCCATAGCGGAGGGACCCGGGGAGCTGTTTTTT
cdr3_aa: CAIKSIAEGPGELFF

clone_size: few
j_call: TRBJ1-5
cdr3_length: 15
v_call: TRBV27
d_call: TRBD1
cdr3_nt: TGTGCCAGCAGTCGGCGACAGGGCGGCAATCAGCCCCAGCATTTT
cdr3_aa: CASSRRQGGNQPQHF

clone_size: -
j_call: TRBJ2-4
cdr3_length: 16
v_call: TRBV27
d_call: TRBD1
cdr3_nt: TGTGCCTGGCCTCGCAGGGGGCGGCCGAACCGGAACATTCAGTACTTC
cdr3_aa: CAWPRRGRPNRNIQYF

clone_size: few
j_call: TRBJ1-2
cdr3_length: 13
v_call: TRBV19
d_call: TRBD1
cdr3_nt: TGTGCCAGTATGGGACAGGGGGCAAATGGCTACACCTTC
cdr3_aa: CASMGQGANGYTF

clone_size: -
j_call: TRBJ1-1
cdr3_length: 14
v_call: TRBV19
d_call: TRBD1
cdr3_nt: TGTGCCAGTAATCAAGACAGGGGTGGCACTGAAGCTTTCTTT
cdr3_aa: CASNQDRGGTEAFF